These 30 T cell receptor beta chains came from one sample sequenced in a study of shared clonotypes between healthy human individuals. Only in-frame clones appear in the TCRdb table, and some are missing; sequencing was by immunoSEQ multiplex PCR. The sample lists approximately 100,000 clones, under 80% occurring once. The source material was memory CD8+ T cells sorted from blood. Sample subset: CD45RO+ cells pooled with CCR7-negative TemRA cells. The receptors derive from a man between 25 and 39 years old in good health.

This clone was counted between two and nine times. V and J are TRBV4-1 and TRBJ2-7, with 8 nucleotides matching TRBD2. CDR3 length: 15 amino acids. Germline values: CDR1 MGHRA, CDR2 YSYEKL. V gave up 6 bases and J gave up 3 bases; unmatched junction bases: 10. The CDR3 spells CASRPREDLFYEQYF. The DNA of the CDR3 is TGCGCCAGCAGACCGCGGGAGGACCTTTTCTACGAGCAGTACTTC.

This clone was detected only a few times. This rearrangement joins TRBV7-7 to TRBJ2-2; D gene ambiguous. V dropped 3 bases and J dropped 7 bases, with 12 bases sitting between them. Germline assignment: CDR1 SSHAT and CDR2 FNYEAQ (reference sequence). The CDR3 covers 14 residues. The CDR3 DNA follows: TGTGCCAGCAGCTTTGGCCCGGCCGACGGGGAGCTGTTTTTT. Residues: CASSFGPADGELFF.

The chain couples TRBV7-9 to TRBJ1-1; the D gene is possibly TRBD1 (5 bases). The germline V and J ends were trimmed by 4 bases and 5 bases, with 14 bases remaining between them. The CDR3 contains 14 residues. Germline CDR1 is SEHNR and CDR2 is FQNEAQ (reference sequence). The CDR3 nucleotides read TGTGCCAGCAGCTCCGGACAAGGGATGACTGAAGCTTTCTTT. This gives the protein CASSSGQGMTEAFF.

This clone was seen a single time. At one end the junction does not follow the germline gene, possibly because of a read error. The chain employs TRBV7-9 and TRBJ2-5; D is undetermined. Germline V gives CDR1 SEHNR, CDR2 FQNEAQ (reference sequence). The CDR3 consists of 16 residues. The CDR3 reads CASSQDRARTLETQYF. The CDR3 DNA follows: TGCGCCAGCAGCCAAGATCGGGCTAGGACCCTGGAGACCCAGTACTTC. Complete variable domain (other parts from reference TRBV7-9 and TRBJ2-5): DTGVSQNPRHKITKRGQNVTFRCDPISEHNRLYWYRQTLGQGPEFLTYFQNEAQLEKSRLLSDRFSAERPKGSFSTLEIQRTEQGDSAMYLCASSQDRARTLETQYFGPGTRLLVL.

The chain is built from TRBV28 and TRBJ1-4; 9 nucleotides agree with TRBD1. The CDR3 has 17 residues. In germline, CDR1 is MDHEN, CDR2 SYDVKM. The V segment lost 7 bases and the J segment 6 bases; nucleotides outside the gene matches: 15. The CDR3 is CASTGGTGGGLDEKLFF. CDR3 nucleotides: TGTGCCAGCACCGGAGGTACAGGGGGCGGTTTGGATGAAAAACTGTTTTTT.

There are a few counts of this clone. This chain uses TRBV28 with TRBJ1-3; D unresolved. The CDR3 contains 17 residues. Trimming shortened V by 4 bases and J by 0 bases, and 16 bases separated the two germline ends. From germline, CDR1 is MDHEN and CDR2 SYDVKM. CDR3 in amino acids: CASSSRAPRPSGNTIYF. CDR3 in DNA: TGTGCCAGCAGTTCTCGGGCTCCAAGACCCTCTGGAAACACCATATATTTT. The whole variable domain, filled in from reference TRBV28 and TRBJ1-3, reads DVKVTQSSRYLVKRTGEKVFLECVQDMDHENMFWYRQDPGLGLRLIYFSYDVKMKEKGDIPEGYSVSREKKERFSLILESASTNQTSMYLCASSSRAPRPSGNTIYFGEGSWLTVV.

This clone was recorded once. The chain joins TRBV5-1 to TRBJ2-1, with no clear D. Germline-derived CDR1 and CDR2 are SGHRS and YFSETQ. The CDR3 contains 14 residues. V lost 2 bases and J 8 bases, leaving 14 bases between the germline ends. The CDR3 protein is CASSFLNFVDEQFF. The CDR3 nucleotides read TGCGCCAGCAGCTTTCTGAATTTCGTGGATGAGCAGTTCTTC.

V gene TRBV2 combines with J gene TRBJ1-4; weak D call: TRBD1 (6 bases). The germline V gene encodes CDR1 SNHLY and CDR2 FYNNEI. The V end lost 8 bases, the J end lost 4 bases, and 11 bases lay between the germline ends. CDR3 length: 13 residues. The CDR3 region is CASSTGLNEKLFF. The CDR3 DNA is TGTGCCAGCTCGACAGGCCTTAATGAAAAACTGTTTTTT. Full variable domain (outside the CDR3, taken from reference TRBV2 and TRBJ1-4): EPEVTQTPSHQVTQMGQEVILRCVPISNHLYFYWYRQILGQKVEFLVSFYNNEISEKSEIFDDQFSVERPDGSNFTLKIRSTKLEDSAMYFCASSTGLNEKLFFGSGTQLSVL.

This clone was recorded once. The CDR3 DNA is TGCAGCGTTGACCCAACAGGGGGCGATGAGCAGTTCTTC. Translating gives CSVDPTGGDEQFF. The rearrangement uses TRBV29-1 and TRBJ2-1; 9 positions match TRBD1. V was clipped by 3 bases and J by 8 bases; unmatched bases: 5. The CDR3 has 13 amino acids. Per germline, CDR1 SQVTM and CDR2 ANQGSEA.

V gene TRBV7-9 combines with J gene TRBJ1-2, with D unresolved. Trimming shortened V by 0 bases and J by 4 bases, and 9 bases separated the two germline ends. The CDR3 covers 14 residues. Germline values: CDR1 SEHNR, CDR2 FQNEAQ (reference sequence). CDR3 region: CASSLAMAVYGYTF. CDR3 nucleotides: TGTGCCAGCAGCTTAGCGATGGCCGTCTATGGCTACACCTTC.

This rearrangement joins TRBV7-2 to TRBJ1-1; D remains ambiguous. The CDR3 loop spans 11 amino acids. V was cut by 5 bases and J by 2 bases, with 3 bases left in between. Germline V gene sequence: CDR1 SGHTA, CDR2 FQGNSA. CDR3 coding DNA: TGTGCCAGCAGCGTAAACACTGAAGCTTTCTTT. Its protein is CASSVNTEAFF.

The V call is TRBV5-1, the J call TRBJ2-7; the D is unclear. V was shortened by 4 bases and J by 3 bases, with 11 bases between the two germline ends. The CDR3 contains 13 residues. Germline V gene lookup returns CDR1 SGHRS and CDR2 YFSETQ. The CDR3 DNA follows: TGCGCCAGCAGCGGCGTTCCCCTCTACGAGCAGTACTTC. It encodes CASSGVPLYEQYF.

The chain links TRBV27 to TRBJ1-1, with 9 bases aligning to TRBD1. This CDR3 region has 20 residues. V lost 2 bases, J lost 5 bases, and 21 bases stayed unmatched. Germline lookup yields CDR1 MNHEY and CDR2 SMNVEV (reference sequence). The CDR3 spells CASSLGTNRGRLPSRTEAFF. CDR3 bases: TGTGCCAGCAGTTTAGGGACAAACAGGGGGCGGCTCCCTTCGAGGACTGAAGCTTTCTTT.

At least ten counts were recorded for this clone. This chain uses TRBV6-4 with TRBJ2-2, with D possibly TRBD2 on 6 matching bases. The V gene lost 6 bases and the J gene lost 5 bases, with 13 bases spanning the gap. CDR1 and CDR2 (germline): MRHNA, SNTAGT. The CDR3 runs to 14 residues. The CDR3 protein is CASSEGLETGELFF. The CDR3 bases are TGTGCCAGCAGCGAGGGACTGGAAACCGGGGAGCTGTTTTTT.

The V call is TRBV14, the J call TRBJ2-1, with 10 bases matching TRBD2. J lost 7 bases, V lost 5 bases, and 14 bases had no gene match. CDR1 and CDR2 (germline): SGHDN, FVKESK. The CDR3 is 17 residues long. The CDR3 sequence: CASSFEDLAGGGNEQFF. In DNA form, the CDR3 reads TGTGCCAGCAGCTTCGAAGACTTAGCGGGAGGTGGGAATGAGCAGTTCTTC.

This clone came up many times. The CDR3 reads CASKLAGGSSDTQYF. The CDR3 DNA sequence: TGTGCCAGCAAACTAGCGGGAGGGAGTTCAGATACGCAGTATTTT. V gene TRBV6-4 combines with J gene TRBJ2-3, with 13 bases that match TRBD2. Per the germline V gene, CDR1 is MRHNA and CDR2 is SNTAGT. The V gene end was trimmed by 7 bases and the J gene end by 4 bases; junction bases not matched to a gene: 5. This CDR3 contains 15 residues.

This chain links TRBV7-8 with TRBJ2-1, with D perhaps assigned TRBD1 or TRBD2 (5 bases each). Germline V gene lookup returns CDR1 SGHVS and CDR2 FQNEAQ. The CDR3 runs to 15 residues. Trimming stripped 8 bases from V and 2 bases from J, with 16 bases between. The CDR3 here is CASRRGPSPYNEQFF. The CDR3 DNA reads TGTGCCAGCCGTCGGGGACCCAGTCCCTACAATGAGCAGTTCTTC.

The genes are TRBV10-1 and TRBJ2-2; a weak D match, TRBD1 (6 bases). The V end lost 2 bases, the J end lost 3 bases, and 7 bases lay between the germline ends. The CDR3 spans 14 residues. Germline values: CDR1 WNHNN, CDR2 SYGVQD (reference sequence). The CDR3 spells CASSEEGDTGELFF. The CDR3 DNA reads TGCGCCAGCAGTGAGGAGGGGGACACCGGGGAGCTGTTTTTT.

This clone was seen only a few times. The CDR3, as DNA: TGTGCCAGCAGTAGCGGGAGACACACAGATACGCAGTATTTT. This gives the protein CASSSGRHTDTQYF. The V gene is TRBV6-5, the J gene TRBJ2-3, with 8 bases identical to TRBD2. Germline V gene data show CDR1 as MNHEY and CDR2 as SVGAGI. This CDR3 has 14 residues. V was pared by 5 bases and J by 2 bases, with 3 bases of the junction left unmatched.

The chain has TRBV7-2 and TRBJ1-5; D unclear. Germline assignment: CDR1 SGHTA and CDR2 FQGNSA. V was pared by 1 base and J by 1 base, with 8 bases between. The CDR3 spans 15 residues. CDR3 loop: CASSLVVQSNQPQHF. In DNA form, the CDR3 reads TGTGCCAGCAGCTTAGTCGTACAGAGCAATCAGCCCCAGCATTTT.

CDR3 in DNA: TGTGCCAGCAGCTTCGTAACAGGGGGCGCAAGAACTGAAGCTTTCTTT. Protein sequence: CASSFVTGGARTEAFF. This chain joins TRBV5-4 and TRBJ1-1; TRBD1 matches 9 bases. After removal of 2 bases from V and 5 bases from J, the junction contained 10 bases not matched to a gene. Germline-derived CDR1 and CDR2 are SGHNT and YYREEE (reference sequence). The CDR3 loop spans 16 amino acids.

The gene calls are TRBV29-1 and TRBJ2-2; a possible D gene is TRBD1 (5 bases). The germline V gene has CDR1 SQVTM and CDR2 ANQGSEA. This CDR3 spans 15 amino acids. The V gene lost 5 bases and the J gene lost 1 base, with 14 bases spanning the gap. This chain's CDR3 is CSVTMQGWNTGELFF. CDR3 DNA: TGCAGCGTTACCATGCAGGGCTGGAACACCGGGGAGCTGTTTTTT.

In its sample, this clone was seen a few times. The chain joins TRBV20-1 to TRBJ2-1, with D unclear. The CDR3 extends over 11 amino acids. V shed 3 bases and J shed 7 bases, with 7 bases lying between them. Germline CDR1 DFQATT, CDR2 SNEGSKA (reference sequence). The CDR3 bases are TGCAGTGCTAGCTGGGGAAATGAGCAGTTCTTC. Protein sequence: CSASWGNEQFF.

This CDR3 reads CASSLLGVDSPLHF. The CDR3 DNA sequence: TGTGCCAGCAGTTTGTTAGGGGTGGATTCACCCCTCCACTTT. The chain links TRBV27 to TRBJ1-6, with D possibly being TRBD1 (5 bases). CDR3 length equals 14 residues. V was shortened by 3 bases and J by 8 bases, with 11 bases between the two germline ends. Looked up from germline, CDR1 is MNHEY and CDR2 is SMNVEV (reference sequence).

This clone was seen a handful of times. A far larger clone is a single base away, which makes a read error likely. The same CDR3 is also encoded by other DNA sequences in this sample. V gene TRBV28 combines with J gene TRBJ2-1; either TRBD1 or TRBD2 may supply D (5 bases each). CDR3 length: 12 residues. The V gene's germline CDR1 is MDHEN and CDR2 SYDVKM. The CDR3 bases are TGTGCCAGCAGTTCAGGGACCTATGAACAGTTCTTC. This gives the protein CASSSGTYEQFF.

This clone was counted ten times or more. This chain joins TRBV28 and TRBJ2-1; D gene ambiguous. This CDR3 has 12 residues. V was shortened by 3 bases and J by 6 bases, with 6 bases between the two germline ends. The V gene's germline CDR1 is MDHEN and CDR2 SYDVKM. CDR3 sequence reads: CASSLDPNEQFF. The CDR3 DNA is TGTGCCAGCAGTTTGGATCCCAATGAGCAGTTCTTC.

The V and J genes are TRBV7-9 and TRBJ2-1; the match to TRBD1 covers 7 bases. The junction had 12 bases not matched to a gene; V was cut back by 5 bases and J by 2 bases. CDR3 length: 17 residues. The germline V gene encodes CDR1 SEHNR and CDR2 FQNEAQ (reference sequence). The CDR3 nucleotides are TGTGCCAGCAGCCGGAGAGGGGGCAGGTCAACCTACAATGAGCAGTTCTTC. Its translation: CASSRRGGRSTYNEQFF.

This clone showed up just once. V gene TRBV4-1 combines with J gene TRBJ2-1, with 7 bases matching TRBD2. V gave up 1 base and J gave up 7 bases; unmatched junction bases: 16. Germline CDR1 reads MGHRA; CDR2 reads YSYEKL. This CDR3 has 18 amino acids. CDR3 bases: TGCGCCAGCAGCCAAGGACAGATAGCGGGTCCCTTGTCGAATGAGCAGTTCTTC. Its protein is CASSQGQIAGPLSNEQFF.

The DNA for the CDR3 is TGTGCCAGCAGTGAGTCGGGGGAGAACACTGAAGCTTTCTTT. Translating it yields CASSESGENTEAFF. The rearrangement joins TRBV6-4 to TRBJ1-1, with TRBD1 as a possible D gene (5 bases). The CDR3 contains 14 residues. Trimming stripped 3 bases from V and 1 base from J, with 9 bases between. CDR1 MRHNA and CDR2 SNTAGT come from the germline V gene.

This clone has a handful of counts. The chain couples TRBV4-3 to TRBJ2-1; 8 positions match TRBD1. With V trimmed by 0 bases and J by 3 bases, 1 base remained unmatched. Germline assignment: CDR1 LGHNA and CDR2 YSLEER. The CDR3 spans 15 residues. The CDR3 coding sequence is TGCGCCAGCAGCCAAGATACAGGGGGCTACAATGAGCAGTTCTTC. This gives the protein CASSQDTGGYNEQFF.